A selection of T cell receptor beta chains follows, all from one sample in a study of blood T cell repertoires in COVID-19. Sequenced by immunoSEQ multiplex PCR; TCRdb stores in-frame clones only, minus some. The data hold 200,000 to 250,000 clones, with 80% to 90% observed a single time. Sequencing used PBMCs or T cells enriched from blood (not recorded which). The receptors stem from a woman in her 40s with acute COVID-19. Both conserved end residues are part of each CDR3. Fields, in order: D gene, J gene, V gene, CDR3 protein. A D gene is named only where the DNA matches it firmly.

d_gene: TRBD2; j_gene: TRBJ2-1; v_gene: TRBV4-3; CDR3aa: CASSQDPSGGAYNEQFF
d_gene: TRBD1; j_gene: TRBJ1-1; v_gene: TRBV30; CDR3aa: CACQDRVNTEAFF
d_gene: NA; j_gene: TRBJ2-2; v_gene: TRBV7-8; CDR3aa: CASSLVRRYTGELFF
d_gene: TRBD1; j_gene: TRBJ2-7; v_gene: TRBV29-1; CDR3aa: CSVLRDSSYEQYF
d_gene: TRBD1; j_gene: TRBJ1-5; v_gene: TRBV28; CDR3aa: CASSRQGAQPQHF
d_gene: TRBD2; j_gene: TRBJ2-1; v_gene: TRBV10-3; CDR3aa: CAISELGGRYNEQFF
d_gene: TRBD2; j_gene: TRBJ2-7; v_gene: TRBV6-1; CDR3aa: CASSELIAGEGYEQYF
d_gene: TRBD2; j_gene: TRBJ2-5; v_gene: TRBV4-1; CDR3aa: CASSPFGTSVKETQYF
d_gene: TRBD2; j_gene: TRBJ2-1; v_gene: TRBV27; CDR3aa: CASSPRDYYNEQFF
d_gene: TRBD1; j_gene: TRBJ1-1; v_gene: TRBV7-9; CDR3aa: CASSLKQGIQTNTEAFF
d_gene: NA; j_gene: TRBJ1-5; v_gene: TRBV28; CDR3aa: CASSSLRRGNNQPQHF
d_gene: NA; j_gene: TRBJ2-1; v_gene: TRBV11-2; CDR3aa: CASSTFKGGDNEQFF
d_gene: NA; j_gene: TRBJ1-1; v_gene: TRBV7-3; CDR3aa: CASSLRGVGNTEAFF
d_gene: NA; j_gene: TRBJ1-1; v_gene: TRBV3-1/TRBV3-2; CDR3aa: CASSQGGRTTWKMNTEAFF
d_gene: NA; j_gene: TRBJ1-5; v_gene: TRBV30; CDR3aa: CAWSVQGKHQPQHF
d_gene: NA; j_gene: TRBJ2-7; v_gene: TRBV28; CDR3aa: CASSLRGVVYEQYF
d_gene: TRBD2; j_gene: TRBJ2-3; v_gene: TRBV28; CDR3aa: CASSLPTSGNHPPTDTQYF
d_gene: NA; j_gene: TRBJ1-5; v_gene: TRBV28; CDR3aa: CASSFDRNFNQPQHF
d_gene: NA; j_gene: TRBJ1-1; v_gene: TRBV7-8; CDR3aa: CASSLGGQEAFF
d_gene: NA; j_gene: TRBJ1-2; v_gene: TRBV4-3; CDR3aa: CASSQDLPYGYTF
d_gene: TRBD2; j_gene: TRBJ2-7; v_gene: TRBV4-1; CDR3aa: CASSPDGASGSDSGYEQYF
d_gene: NA; j_gene: TRBJ1-2; v_gene: TRBV7-9; CDR3aa: CASSDSNGYTF
d_gene: NA; j_gene: TRBJ2-1; v_gene: TRBV11-2; CDR3aa: CASRQSGSLEQFF
d_gene: NA; j_gene: TRBJ2-1; v_gene: TRBV27; CDR3aa: CASSLTGKYNEQFF
d_gene: TRBD1; j_gene: TRBJ2-3; v_gene: TRBV27; CDR3aa: CASSYGQEEADTQYF
d_gene: NA; j_gene: TRBJ2-5; v_gene: TRBV3-1/TRBV3-2; CDR3aa: CASSQEALSGTQYF
d_gene: TRBD1; j_gene: TRBJ1-4; v_gene: TRBV6-5; CDR3aa: CASSSTGEGEKLFF
d_gene: TRBD2; j_gene: TRBJ2-7; v_gene: TRBV27; CDR3aa: CASSLSHGLAGTGAYEQYF
d_gene: TRBD1; j_gene: TRBJ1-5; v_gene: TRBV2; CDR3aa: CASSVGQRQPQHF
d_gene: TRBD1; j_gene: TRBJ2-5; v_gene: TRBV12-5; CDR3aa: CASGLVLSGGSGRNPQYF
d_gene: TRBD2; j_gene: TRBJ2-1; v_gene: TRBV6-5; CDR3aa: CASSYSLAAYNEQFF
d_gene: NA; j_gene: TRBJ1-2; v_gene: TRBV28; CDR3aa: CASSSRLGGIRGYGYTF
d_gene: NA; j_gene: TRBJ1-6; v_gene: TRBV27; CDR3aa: CASSLWGPSSYNSPLHF
d_gene: TRBD2; j_gene: TRBJ2-1; v_gene: TRBV7-2; CDR3aa: CASRGLAGGRNEQFF
d_gene: TRBD1; j_gene: TRBJ2-6; v_gene: TRBV7-3; CDR3aa: CASSGQGDLLSGANVLTF
d_gene: NA; j_gene: TRBJ1-2; v_gene: TRBV3-1/TRBV3-2; CDR3aa: CASSQDLGRNYGYTF
d_gene: NA; j_gene: TRBJ2-3; v_gene: TRBV2; CDR3aa: CASSVNSASTDTQYF
d_gene: TRBD2; j_gene: TRBJ2-7; v_gene: TRBV9; CDR3aa: CASSVGSSGTYEQYF
d_gene: TRBD2; j_gene: TRBJ2-1; v_gene: TRBV19; CDR3aa: CASRLSAGGGEQFF
d_gene: NA; j_gene: TRBJ1-2; v_gene: TRBV19; CDR3aa: CASSIDLRTGGHYGYTF
d_gene: NA; j_gene: TRBJ2-3; v_gene: TRBV9; CDR3aa: CASSVLADTQYF
d_gene: TRBD2; j_gene: TRBJ2-7; v_gene: TRBV5-1; CDR3aa: CASSSVAGSYEQYF
d_gene: TRBD2; j_gene: TRBJ2-1; v_gene: TRBV9; CDR3aa: CASSASGASYNEQFF
d_gene: NA; j_gene: TRBJ1-2; v_gene: TRBV5-1; CDR3aa: CASSLVGGEGYTF
d_gene: TRBD1; j_gene: TRBJ1-2; v_gene: TRBV6-5; CDR3aa: CASSLTGVDGYTF
d_gene: TRBD1; j_gene: TRBJ2-5; v_gene: TRBV7-9; CDR3aa: CASSERDREQETQYF
d_gene: NA; j_gene: TRBJ2-1; v_gene: TRBV7-9; CDR3aa: CASRTTGNEQFF
d_gene: TRBD2; j_gene: TRBJ2-3; v_gene: TRBV19; CDR3aa: CATSMSSGRSDTQYF
d_gene: NA; j_gene: TRBJ2-5; v_gene: TRBV15; CDR3aa: CATSRDGDDQYF
d_gene: TRBD2; j_gene: TRBJ2-1; v_gene: TRBV7-9; CDR3aa: CASSPLAGAYNEQFF
d_gene: NA; j_gene: TRBJ2-7; v_gene: TRBV27; CDR3aa: CASRSGLRYEQYF
d_gene: TRBD1; j_gene: TRBJ1-6; v_gene: TRBV28; CDR3aa: CASTPHRGRGNSPLHF
d_gene: TRBD2; j_gene: TRBJ2-1; v_gene: TRBV4-2; CDR3aa: CASSQETASGISDEQFF
d_gene: NA; j_gene: TRBJ2-2; v_gene: TRBV4-1; CDR3aa: CASSQVLVVSPGLFF
d_gene: NA; j_gene: TRBJ1-6; v_gene: TRBV3-1/TRBV3-2; CDR3aa: CASSQEFSRALHF
d_gene: TRBD1; j_gene: TRBJ2-1; v_gene: TRBV6-5; CDR3aa: CASIIAGTGGNEQFF
d_gene: NA; j_gene: TRBJ1-5; v_gene: TRBV19; CDR3aa: CASSRGGGDNQPQHF
d_gene: NA; j_gene: TRBJ2-3; v_gene: TRBV9; CDR3aa: CASSPDSAGHTQYF
d_gene: TRBD1; j_gene: TRBJ1-5; v_gene: TRBV2; CDR3aa: CASSIRQGAGQPQHF